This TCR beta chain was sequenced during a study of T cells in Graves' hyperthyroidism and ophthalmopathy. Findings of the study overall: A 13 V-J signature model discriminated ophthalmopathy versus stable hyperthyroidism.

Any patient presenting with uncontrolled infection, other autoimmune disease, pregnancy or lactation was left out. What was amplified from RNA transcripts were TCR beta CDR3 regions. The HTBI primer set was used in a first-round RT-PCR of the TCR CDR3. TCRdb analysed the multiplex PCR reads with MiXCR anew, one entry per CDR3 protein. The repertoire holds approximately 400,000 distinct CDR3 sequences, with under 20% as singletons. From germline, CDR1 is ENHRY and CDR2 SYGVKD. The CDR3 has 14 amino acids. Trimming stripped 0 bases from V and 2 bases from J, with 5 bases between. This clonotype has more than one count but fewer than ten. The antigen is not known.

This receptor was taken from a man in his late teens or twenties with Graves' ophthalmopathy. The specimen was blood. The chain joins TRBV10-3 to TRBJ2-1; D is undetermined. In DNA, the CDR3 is TGTGCCATCAGTGAGTCGAACACCTACAATGAGCAGTTCTTC. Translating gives CAISESNTYNEQFF.